The 3 T cell receptor beta chains below all came from one sample that was sequenced in a study of beta chain features in type 1 diabetes. General study results and limits: All four CD4+ subsets of Type 1 diabetes patients contained TCRB CDR3s that were moderately but significantly shorter.

Antigens for these TCRs are unknown. Sequenced material consisted of expressed TCRB transcripts (all of the isolated RNA was reverse transcribed). Data came from immunoSEQ multiplex PCR; TCRdb stores just in-frame clones and leaves some out. The data show under 200,000 clones, approximately 9% seen once. The sample consisted of central memory CD4+ T cells from blood. These receptors were collected from a woman between 18 and 29 years old with type 1 diabetes.

The chain carries TRBV7-9 and TRBJ2-3, with 9 bases matching TRBD2. Germline V gene sequence: CDR1 SEHNR, CDR2 FQNEAQ (reference sequence). V shed 4 bases, J shed 2 bases, and the junction held 4 bases outside the gene matches. CDR3 length equals 15 residues. CDR3 protein: CASSSPGLATDTQYF. The DNA for the CDR3 is TGTGCCAGCAGCTCTCCGGGACTAGCCACAGATACGCAGTATTTT.

There are a few counts of this clone. This chain connects TRBV2 to TRBJ2-4, with 14 bases identical to TRBD2. The germline gives CDR1 SNHLY, CDR2 FYNNEI. The CDR3 covers 14 residues. With 8 bases clipped from V and 15 bases from J, the junction kept 12 bases outside the gene matches. Here the CDR3 DNA reads TGTGCCAGCCGCCTAGGGACTAGCGGGGGAGCAACGTACTTC. It is translated as CASRLGTSGGATYF.

This clone appeared a few times. The J gene is TRBJ1-1, the V gene TRBV30; D is ambiguous. Trimming took off 0 bases at V and 4 bases at J, with 12 bases between the two ends. CDR3 length: 14 residues. Germline CDR1 and CDR2: GTSNPN and SVGIG (reference sequence). Here the CDR3 DNA reads TGTGCCTGGAGTGTCATCGGGGTTGGCACTGAAGCTTTCTTT. Residues: CAWSVIGVGTEAFF.